These T cell receptor beta chains were read from a single sample in a study of blood T cell repertoires in COVID-19. Profiling relied on immunoSEQ multiplex PCR, and the TCRdb table lists in-frame clones only, not all of them. Here the sample spans roughly 39,000 clones, 80% to 90% being singletons. Sample: peripheral blood. Receptors originate from a woman in her seventies with acute or convalescent COVID-19. CDR3s include the opening cysteine and the closing phenylalanine or tryptophan. Fields, in order: V gene, J gene, D gene, clone size, CDR3 protein, CDR3 DNA. The D gene is left open where the match is weak. Size tells how often a clone was seen (once, few, many) or the class of an expanded clone, and some rows leave it out.

>TRBV30|TRBJ2-2|.|few
CAWINRQTNTGELFF
TGTGCCTGGATTAACAGGCAAACGAACACCGGGGAGCTGTTTTTT
>TRBV7-2|TRBJ2-3|.|.
CASSLGATDTQYF
TGTGCCAGCAGCTTGGGGGCGACAGATACGCAGTATTTT
>TRBV7-6|TRBJ2-1|TRBD1|.
CASSEHRDRALFF
TGTGCCAGCAGCGAACACCGGGACAGGGCGCTGTTCTTC
>TRBV29-1|TRBJ1-1|.|.
CSVLGVIPEAFF
TGCAGCGTTTTAGGGGTGATACCTGAAGCTTTCTTT
>TRBV19|TRBJ2-3|.|once
CASSTRRDTQYF
TGTGCCAGTAGTACCCGGAGGGATACGCAGTATTTT
>TRBV7-7|TRBJ2-1|.|few
CASSLGLGAAGEQFF
TGTGCCAGCAGCTTAGGGCTAGGGGCAGCGGGTGAGCAGTTCTTC
>TRBV11-2|TRBJ2-6|.|.
CASSRELGSGANVLTF
TGTGCCAGCAGTCGGGAATTGGGCTCTGGGGCCAACGTCCTGACTTTC
>TRBV5-4|TRBJ2-1|.|once
CASSKGHEQFF
TGTGCCAGCAGCAAGGGGCATGAGCAGTTCTTC
>TRBV27|TRBJ2-6|TRBD1|.
CASSPQGVRANVLTF
TGTGCCAGCAGCCCCCAGGGGGTGCGGGCCAACGTCCTGACTTTC
>TRBV5-6|TRBJ1-2|.|.
CASSLSGDNYGYTF
TGTGCCAGCAGCCTGTCGGGGGATAACTATGGCTACACCTTC
>TRBV7-7|TRBJ1-4|TRBD1|.
CASSTDRGTKLFF
TGTGCCAGCAGCACGGACAGGGGGACGAAACTGTTTTTT
>TRBV6-2/TRBV6-3|TRBJ1-5|TRBD1|.
CASSDRGWQPQHF
TGTGCCAGCAGTGACAGGGGTTGGCAGCCCCAGCATTTT
>TRBV25-1|TRBJ1-6|.|.
CASSVQGSTSPLHF
TGTGCCAGCTCTGTACAGGGTTCGACTTCACCCCTCCACTTT
>TRBV11-3|TRBJ2-1|TRBD2|.
CASSALAGGHYNEQFF
TGTGCCAGCAGCGCACTAGCGGGAGGACATTACAATGAGCAGTTCTTC
>TRBV18|TRBJ1-1|.|.
CASSPSGQTNTEAFF
TGTGCCAGCTCACCAAGCGGACAGACGAACACTGAAGCTTTCTTT
>TRBV27|TRBJ1-2|.|.
CASSYSRGSGYTF
TGTGCCAGCAGTTATTCACGGGGATCAGGCTACACCTTC
>TRBV19|TRBJ2-5|TRBD1|.
CASSTRDRGETQYF
TGTGCCAGTAGTACCAGGGACAGAGGGGAGACCCAGTACTTC
>TRBV6-5|TRBJ2-5|.|.
CASSYFGGGETQYF
TGTGCCAGCAGTTACTTTGGAGGAGGAGAGACCCAGTACTTC
>TRBV6-1|TRBJ1-5|.|once
CASSEVVGGVGQPQHF
TGTGCCAGCAGTGAAGTAGTTGGAGGGGTAGGTCAGCCCCAGCATTTT
>TRBV27|TRBJ2-5|.|.
CASSFLGAKQETQYF
TGTGCCAGCAGTTTCTTGGGGGCTAAACAAGAGACCCAGTACTTC
>TRBV6-6|TRBJ1-1|.|.
CASSRVRAQRTNTEAFF
TGTGCCAGCAGTCGGGTCAGGGCACAAAGAACGAACACTGAAGCTTTCTTT
>TRBV7-3|TRBJ1-6|TRBD1|once
CASTPGQVVPLHF
TGTGCCAGCACCCCGGGACAGGTTGTCCCCCTCCACTTT
>TRBV6-2/TRBV6-3|TRBJ2-1|.|.
CASSWPFLAGAVNEQFF
TGTGCCAGCAGTTGGCCCTTCCTGGCGGGGGCGGTGAATGAGCAGTTCTTC
>TRBV7-2|TRBJ2-5|.|.
CASSYVGGETQYF
TGTGCCAGCAGCTATGTCGGGGGTGAGACCCAGTACTTC
>TRBV29-1|TRBJ1-1|TRBD1|.
CSVWDRGEAFF
TGCAGCGTGTGGGACAGGGGGGAAGCTTTCTTT
>TRBV29-1|TRBJ1-2|TRBD1|.
CSVVKGANYGYTF
TGCAGCGTTGTGAAGGGGGCGAACTATGGCTACACCTTC
>TRBV12-3/TRBV12-4|TRBJ1-5|.|.
CASSFSRVQPQHF
TGTGCCAGCAGTTTTAGCAGGGTCCAGCCCCAGCATTTT
>TRBV29-1|TRBJ1-2|.|.
CSVGGVKDYGYTF
TGCAGCGTTGGGGGAGTTAAGGACTATGGCTACACCTTC
>TRBV27|TRBJ1-1|.|.
CASSTLGGGTEAFF
TGTGCCAGCAGTACCCTGGGAGGGGGGACTGAAGCTTTCTTT
>TRBV10-1|TRBJ2-5|.|.
CASSVEGETQYF
TGCGCCAGCAGTGTCGAGGGAGAGACCCAGTACTTC
>TRBV10-3|TRBJ1-1|.|.
CAITPTGIGEAFF
TGTGCCATCACCCCGACGGGGATCGGTGAAGCTTTCTTT